A selection of T cell receptor beta chains follows, all from one sample in a study of T-cell reconstitution after alpha-beta-depleted transplantation in children. One entry per CDR3 protein results from TCRdb running MiXCR on the PCR reads. The table records under 850,000 distinct CDR3 sequences, around 13% of them present only once. The source was PBMCs, collected before TCRalphabeta/CD19-depleted stem cell transplant. The source of these receptors is a girl aged 2 to 9 with congenital amegakaryocytic thrombocytopenia, due to receive a stem cell transplant. Both conserved end residues are part of each CDR3. A D gene is named only where the DNA matches it firmly. Where a row states a size, it is once, few, many or the class of an expanded clone; other rows omit it.

v_gene	j_gene	d_gene	abundance	CDR3aa	CDR3nt
TRBV7-8	TRBJ2-7	NA	many	CASSSGRLTYEQYF	TGTGCCAGCAGCTCGGGACGCCTCACCTACGAGCAGTACTTC
TRBV12-3/TRBV12-4	TRBJ2-7	TRBD1	many	CASSPRTGGPIYEQYF	TGTGCCAGCAGTCCACGGACAGGGGGCCCAATCTACGAGCAGTACTTC
TRBV6-4	TRBJ2-3	NA	few	CASSDWNSDSTDTQYF	TGTGCCAGCAGTGACTGGAATAGCGACTCCACAGATACGCAGTATTTT
TRBV7-4	TRBJ2-4	NA	few	CASSLGPWRAKNIQYF	TGTGCCAGCAGCTTAGGTCCCTGGAGGGCCAAAAACATTCAGTACTTC
TRBV15	TRBJ2-1	NA	few	CATSRDLRGGGNEQFF	TGTGCCACCAGCAGAGATCTCAGGGGAGGAGGCAATGAGCAGTTCTTC
TRBV20-1	TRBJ1-5	TRBD1	many	CSARDLDRGYQPQHF	TGCAGTGCTAGAGATCTGGACAGGGGCTATCAGCCCCAGCATTTT
TRBV10-3	TRBJ2-1	TRBD1	few	CAISDLRQGEYNEQFF	TGTGCCATCAGTGATCTTCGACAGGGGGAGTACAATGAGCAGTTCTTC
TRBV7-8	TRBJ2-1	TRBD2	NA	CASSPRLAGSLQGRNEQFF	TGTGCCAGCAGCCCGAGACTAGCGGGAAGCCTACAGGGGAGAAATGAGCAGTTCTTC
TRBV27	TRBJ2-7	TRBD2	NA	CASSWSGTSYEQYF	TGTGCCAGCAGTTGGAGCGGGACTTCCTACGAGCAGTACTTC
TRBV19	TRBJ2-2	TRBD1	NA	CASKRQGGTGELFF	TGTGCCAGTAAAAGACAGGGGGGCACCGGGGAGCTGTTTTTT
TRBV6-6	TRBJ2-5	NA	many	CASRIASQETQYF	TGTGCCAGCAGGATAGCCTCCCAAGAGACCCAGTACTTC
TRBV5-1	TRBJ2-3	NA	many	CASSLIRDSNTDTQYF	TGCGCCAGCAGCTTGATTAGGGACTCTAACACAGATACGCAGTATTTT
TRBV29-1	TRBJ2-3	TRBD1	many	CSVATTGADTQYF	TGCAGCGTAGCTACGACAGGGGCAGATACGCAGTATTTT
TRBV6-5	TRBJ2-1	NA	many	CASSYSRGHYNEQFF	TGTGCCAGCAGTTACTCGAGGGGCCACTACAATGAGCAGTTCTTC
TRBV4-2	TRBJ2-1	NA	NA	CASSQPPWDNEQFF	TGTGCCAGCAGCCAACCACCTTGGGACAATGAGCAGTTCTTC
TRBV5-1	TRBJ2-7	NA	many	CASSSGATPPYEQYF	TGCGCCAGCAGCTCCGGGGCGACACCACCTTACGAGCAGTACTTC
TRBV5-6	TRBJ2-5	TRBD2	many	CASSFKYGGSETQYF	TGTGCCAGCAGCTTCAAATACGGCGGGAGTGAGACCCAGTACTTC
TRBV5-1	TRBJ2-1	NA	few	CASSLGGPISYNEQFF	TGCGCCAGCAGCTTAGGAGGGCCTATATCCTACAATGAGCAGTTCTTC
TRBV7-9	TRBJ1-1	NA	many	CASSRKAEAFF	TGTGCCAGCAGCCGGAAGGCTGAAGCTTTCTTT
TRBV28	TRBJ1-5	TRBD1	NA	CASSLVRGLGNQPQHF	TGTGCCAGCAGTTTGGTCAGGGGGCTCGGCAATCAGCCCCAGCATTTT
TRBV4-1	TRBJ2-7	NA	NA	CASSQEVRRGTSYEQYF	TGCGCCAGCAGCCAAGAGGTCCGCAGGGGCACCAGCTACGAGCAGTACTTC
TRBV2	TRBJ2-7	TRBD1	NA	CASSDKGQGYEQYF	TGTGCCAGCAGTGATAAGGGACAGGGGTACGAGCAGTACTTC
TRBV7-9	TRBJ1-1	NA	NA	CASSLTREAAFF	TGTGCCAGCAGCTTAACTCGGGAGGCAGCTTTCTTT
TRBV5-5	TRBJ2-5	TRBD1	many	CASNDLGQEETQYF	TGTGCCAGCAACGACTTGGGACAGGAAGAGACCCAGTACTTC
TRBV5-1	TRBJ2-7	TRBD2	few	CASSLGGTLAGYSYEQYF	TGCGCCAGCAGCTTGGGAGGAACACTAGCGGGGTACTCCTACGAGCAGTACTTC
TRBV5-1	TRBJ1-4	NA	many	CASSLVGRRGNEKLFF	TGCGCCAGCAGCCTAGTAGGACGGCGGGGTAATGAAAAACTGTTTTTT
TRBV29-1	TRBJ2-7	NA	many	CSVVSRTLTYEQYF	TGCAGCGTTGTATCCCGGACACTGACTTACGAGCAGTACTTC
TRBV6-1	TRBJ2-2	TRBD1	many	CASSDGQGAGELFF	TGTGCCAGCAGTGACGGACAGGGCGCCGGGGAGCTGTTTTTT
TRBV5-1	TRBJ2-1	NA	NA	CASNDPGDEQFF	TGCGCCAGCAACGACCCGGGCGATGAGCAGTTCTTC
TRBV28	TRBJ2-2	TRBD2	few	CASGLAGVTGELFF	TGTGCCAGCGGGTTAGCGGGAGTAACCGGGGAGCTGTTTTTT
TRBV29-1	TRBJ2-1	NA	few	CSVLNRDRIPYNEQFF	TGCAGCGTTCTCAACCGGGACCGAATTCCCTACAATGAGCAGTTCTTC
TRBV29-1	TRBJ2-7	TRBD2	few	CSVTDGRGQAYEQYF	TGCAGCGTAACCGATGGGAGGGGTCAAGCCTACGAGCAGTACTTC
TRBV11-2	TRBJ1-6	NA	many	CASSQAGSYNSPLHF	TGTGCCAGCAGCCAGGCAGGGAGCTATAATTCACCCCTCCACTTT
TRBV5-1	TRBJ2-2	NA	many	CASSLDGVTGELFF	TGCGCCAGCAGCTTGGATGGCGTCACCGGGGAGCTGTTTTTT
TRBV15	TRBJ2-1	NA	many	CATSDRVGVVEQFF	TGTGCCACCAGCGACCGAGTCGGTGTCGTAGAGCAGTTCTTC
TRBV12-3/TRBV12-4	TRBJ1-1	TRBD1	many	CASSFFGRGQRAFF	TGTGCCAGCAGTTTTTTCGGCAGGGGGCAAAGAGCTTTCTTT
TRBV29-1	TRBJ2-5	NA	NA	CSVNRQGGETQYF	TGCAGCGTCAACAGGCAGGGGGGCGAGACCCAGTACTTC
TRBV18	TRBJ2-5	NA	NA	CASSPRLTGGGFDF	TGTGCCAGCTCACCACGCCTAACAGGCGGTGGATTTGACTTC
TRBV5-1	TRBJ2-1	TRBD2	few	CASSPEPGTSGRKGNEQFF	TGCGCCAGCAGCCCTGAACCTGGGACTAGCGGGAGGAAGGGCAATGAGCAGTTCTTC
TRBV5-1	TRBJ2-1	NA	many	CASSLAVSYNEQFF	TGCGCCAGCAGCTTGGCCGTCAGTTACAATGAGCAGTTCTTC
TRBV10-3	TRBJ2-1	NA	many	CAISEAGGRINEQFF	TGTGCCATCAGTGAGGCAGGAGGCCGGATCAATGAGCAGTTCTTC
TRBV7-2	TRBJ2-1	TRBD2	NA	CASSLAATAGGNEQFF	TGTGCCAGCAGCTTAGCGGCCACGGCGGGGGGCAATGAGCAGTTCTTC
TRBV29-1	TRBJ2-1	TRBD2	NA	CSVESGRPNFFYNEQFF	TGCAGCGTTGAAAGCGGGAGGCCCAATTTTTTCTACAATGAGCAGTTCTTC
TRBV5-1	TRBJ2-3	TRBD2	few	CASSLGLAGAAQYF	TGCGCCAGCAGCTTGGGACTAGCGGGTGCCGCGCAGTATTTT
TRBV7-8	TRBJ2-7	TRBD2	few	CASSARTSGRGEQYF	TGTGCCAGCAGCGCCAGGACTAGCGGGAGGGGCGAGCAGTACTTC
TRBV18	TRBJ2-3	NA	NA	CASSPPFQGSADTQYF	TGTGCCAGCTCACCACCGTTCCAGGGAAGCGCAGATACGCAGTATTTT
TRBV20-1	TRBJ2-7	TRBD2	many	CSATGTSGRNLYEQYF	TGCAGTGCTACTGGGACTAGCGGGAGGAATCTCTACGAGCAGTACTTC
TRBV29-1	TRBJ2-3	NA	many	CSVVGHYTDTQYF	TGCAGCGTCGTCGGACACTACACAGATACGCAGTATTTT
TRBV20-1	TRBJ2-5	NA	NA	CSAQNWDSQETQYF	TGCAGTGCTCAGAACTGGGACTCCCAAGAGACCCAGTACTTC
TRBV20-1	TRBJ2-5	TRBD2	many	CSARAVLAGGPSETQYF	TGCAGTGCTAGAGCTGTATTAGCGGGAGGGCCCTCGGAGACCCAGTACTTC